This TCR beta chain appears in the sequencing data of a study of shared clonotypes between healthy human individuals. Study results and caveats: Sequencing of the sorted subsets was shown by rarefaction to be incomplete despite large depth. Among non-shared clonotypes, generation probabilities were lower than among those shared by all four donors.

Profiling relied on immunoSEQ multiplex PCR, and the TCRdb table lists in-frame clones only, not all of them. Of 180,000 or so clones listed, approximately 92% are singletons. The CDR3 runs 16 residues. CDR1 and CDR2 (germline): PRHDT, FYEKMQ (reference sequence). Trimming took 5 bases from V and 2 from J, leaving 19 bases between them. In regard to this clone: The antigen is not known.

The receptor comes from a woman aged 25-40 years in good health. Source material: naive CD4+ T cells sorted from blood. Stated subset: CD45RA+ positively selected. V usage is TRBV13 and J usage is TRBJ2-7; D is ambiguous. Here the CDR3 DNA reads TGTGCCAGCAGCGATAGAAAAAGGGCTGGCGCCTACGAGCAGTACTTC. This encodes CASSDRKRAGAYEQYF.